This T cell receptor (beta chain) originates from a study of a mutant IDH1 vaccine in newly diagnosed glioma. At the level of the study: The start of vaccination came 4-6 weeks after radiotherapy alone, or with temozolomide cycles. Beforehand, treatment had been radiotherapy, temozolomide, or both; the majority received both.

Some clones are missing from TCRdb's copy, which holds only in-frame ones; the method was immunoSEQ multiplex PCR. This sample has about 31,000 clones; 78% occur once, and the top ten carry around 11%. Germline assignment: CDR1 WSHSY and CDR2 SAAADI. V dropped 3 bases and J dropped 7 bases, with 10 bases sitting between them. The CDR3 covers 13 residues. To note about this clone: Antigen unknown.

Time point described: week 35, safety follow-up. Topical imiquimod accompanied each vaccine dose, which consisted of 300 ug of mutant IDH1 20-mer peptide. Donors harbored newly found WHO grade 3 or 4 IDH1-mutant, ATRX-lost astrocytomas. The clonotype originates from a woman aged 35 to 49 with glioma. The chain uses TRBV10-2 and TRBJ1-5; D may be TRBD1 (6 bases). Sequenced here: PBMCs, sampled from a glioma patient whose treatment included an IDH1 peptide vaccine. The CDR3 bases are TGCGCCAGCAGTGACAGGGGAGGCCAGCCCCAGCATTTT. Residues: CASSDRGGQPQHF.